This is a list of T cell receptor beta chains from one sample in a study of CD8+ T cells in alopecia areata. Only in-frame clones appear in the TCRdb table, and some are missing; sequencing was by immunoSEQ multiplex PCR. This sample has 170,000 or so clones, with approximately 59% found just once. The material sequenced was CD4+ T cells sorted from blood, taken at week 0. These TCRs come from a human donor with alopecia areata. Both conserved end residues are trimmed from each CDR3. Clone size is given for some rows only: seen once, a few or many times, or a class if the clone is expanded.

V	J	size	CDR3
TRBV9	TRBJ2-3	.	ASSVAGSGGPTDTQY
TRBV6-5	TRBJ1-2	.	ASSDLFQGYT
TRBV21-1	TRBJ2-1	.	ASSSRKRGLPYNEQF
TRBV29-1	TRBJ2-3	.	SVDTSGARTDTQY
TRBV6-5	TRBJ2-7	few	ASSYRGGTYEQY
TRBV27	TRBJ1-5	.	ASSQINQPQH
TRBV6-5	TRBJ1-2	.	ASRSTGNYGYT
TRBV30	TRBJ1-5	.	AWSEGNSNQPQH
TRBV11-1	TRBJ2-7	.	ASSSRTSSYEQY
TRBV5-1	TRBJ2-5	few	ASSPSWGGSSSAQY
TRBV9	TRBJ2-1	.	ASSVSGGGGRNEQF
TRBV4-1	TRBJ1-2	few	ASSQDERRPEGYT
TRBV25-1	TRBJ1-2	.	ASSESGGYT
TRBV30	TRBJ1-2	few	AWSVKLAYGYT
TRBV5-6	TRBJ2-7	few	ASSVGLLPEQY
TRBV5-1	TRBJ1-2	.	ASRGDRAAGYT
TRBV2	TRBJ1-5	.	ASSEVRANQPQH
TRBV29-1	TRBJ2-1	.	SLYRPSGGYNEQF
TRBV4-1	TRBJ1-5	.	ASSPVGDQPQH
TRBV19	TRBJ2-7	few	ATRGTSGGDLY
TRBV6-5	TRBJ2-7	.	ASSYSRGEYEQY
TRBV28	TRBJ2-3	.	ASRRLRGGPSDTQY
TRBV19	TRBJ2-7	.	ASSRTGVSYEQY
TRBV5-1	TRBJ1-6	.	ASSLGQGRNSPLH
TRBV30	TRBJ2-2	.	AWSVGPVSLAGELF
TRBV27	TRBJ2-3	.	ASSLVAWQGRADTQY
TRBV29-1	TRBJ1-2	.	SVAPGQGVSGYT
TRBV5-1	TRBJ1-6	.	ASSLYLQGGGNSPLH
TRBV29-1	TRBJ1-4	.	SLRINEKLF
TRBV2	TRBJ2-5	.	ASSKEGWETQY
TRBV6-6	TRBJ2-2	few	ASRPAGETGELF
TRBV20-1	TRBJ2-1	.	SARLNNEQF